These T cell receptor beta chains were read from a single sample in a study of CD8+ T cells in alopecia areata. Clones were read by immunoSEQ multiplex PCR, and TCRdb kept only the in-frame ones, dropping some. The sample lists about 150,000 clones, over 70% seen once, with roughly 16% in the top ten. The sample here was CD8+ T cells sorted from blood, taken at week 0. The receptors stem from a human donor with alopecia areata. Both conserved end residues are part of each CDR3. D genes are given only for firm matches. Size is stated for part of the rows, as once, few or many counts, or as a class when the clone is expanded.

clone_size j_call v_call d_call cdr3_nt cdr3_aa
- TRBJ2-1 TRBV6-5 - TGTGCCAGCAGTTACGTCAAGGGGAATGAGCAGTTCTTC CASSYVKGNEQFF
- TRBJ1-3 TRBV7-6 - TGTGCCAGCAGCTTAGGTGGGATCTCTGGAAACACCATATATTTT CASSLGGISGNTIYF
- TRBJ1-2 TRBV7-2 - TGTGCCAGCAGCTCCACAGGGTTTCATGGCTACACCTTC CASSSTGFHGYTF
once TRBJ1-1 TRBV19 - TGTGGTGCAGGGAGGGGTGACACTGAAGCTTTCTTT CGAGRGDTEAFF
- TRBJ1-1 TRBV7-6 - TGTGCCAGCAGCTTAGGAGGCCCTGAAGCTTTCTTT CASSLGGPEAFF
once TRBJ2-1 TRBV29-1 TRBD2 TGCAGCGTTGAAGGGGCGCGGGAGGCCGCATACAATGAGCAGTTCTTC CSVEGAREAAYNEQFF
- TRBJ1-1 TRBV2 - TGTGCCAGCAGTGAAGGGGGCAGCCCGAACACTGAAGCTTTCTTT CASSEGGSPNTEAFF
- TRBJ2-3 TRBV2 TRBD1 TGTGCCAGCAGGGCAGGACAGGGGAAGGATACGCAGTATTTT CASRAGQGKDTQYF
- TRBJ2-5 TRBV13 TRBD2 TGTGCCAGCAGCCCCGGGACTAGCGGGAGGGAGACCCAGTACTTC CASSPGTSGRETQYF
- TRBJ2-1 TRBV29-1 - TGCAGCGTTGATGCGGGCTTGACCATAACAACTGAGCAGTTCTTC CSVDAGLTITTEQFF
- TRBJ2-1 TRBV7-3 TRBD2 TGTGCCAGCAGTCCCGGGACTAGCGCCTACAATGAGCAGTTCTTC CASSPGTSAYNEQFF
- TRBJ1-1 TRBV29-1 - TGCAGCGTTGAAGGGAGCGGGGGACCATTGAACACTGAAGCTTTCTTT CSVEGSGGPLNTEAFF
- TRBJ2-7 TRBV27 - TGTGCCAGCAGTCAGACACGAACCTACGAGCAGTACTTC CASSQTRTYEQYF
- TRBJ2-3 TRBV27 - TGTGCCAGCACCCCTACGAGCACAGATACGCAGTATTTT CASTPTSTDTQYF
- TRBJ1-2 TRBV5-6 - TGTGCCAGCAGCTTGGACGGGCGTCGGTCCTATGGCTACACCTTC CASSLDGRRSYGYTF
- TRBJ1-1 TRBV29-1 - TGCAGCGTTGTGTACGTGACCACTGAAGCTTTCTTT CSVVYVTTEAFF
few TRBJ2-2 TRBV27 - TGTGCCAGCAATCAACGGGGGGGGGAGCTGTTTTTT CASNQRGGELFF
- TRBJ2-3 TRBV13 TRBD2 TGTGCCAGCAGCCTCCGGACTAGCGGGGGAATAGATACGCAGTATTTT CASSLRTSGGIDTQYF
- TRBJ2-3 TRBV11-2 - TGTGCCAGCAGTCCCTCAGATACGCAGTATTTT CASSPSDTQYF
few TRBJ2-7 TRBV23-1 - TGCGCCAGCAGTCAATCGGGGGGCGAGCAGTACTTC CASSQSGGEQYF
- TRBJ2-5 TRBV13 - TGTGCCAGCAGCTTAGGATTCCAAGAGACCCAGTACTTC CASSLGFQETQYF
- TRBJ2-7 TRBV29-1 - TGCAGCGTTGGGGTAGGACGGTCCTCCTACGAGCAGTACTTC CSVGVGRSSYEQYF
- TRBJ2-3 TRBV27 - TGTGCCAGCAGGAGCACAGATACGCAGTATTTT CASRSTDTQYF
- TRBJ2-3 TRBV7-6 - TGTGCCAGCAGCTTGGGCGGCGGGGACACAGATACGCAGTATTTT CASSLGGGDTDTQYF
- TRBJ2-2 TRBV9 - TGTGCCAGCAGCGTTGACAGTAGGGGCACCGGGGAGCTGTTTTTT CASSVDSRGTGELFF
few TRBJ2-3 TRBV5-1 - TGCGCCAGCAGCTTGGCCCAGGGAGGTAATACAGATACGCAGTATTTT CASSLAQGGNTDTQYF
- TRBJ2-7 TRBV9 - TGTGCCAGCAGCCCCCAGGGGCCCGGACCACACTACGAGCAGTACTTC CASSPQGPGPHYEQYF
- TRBJ2-7 TRBV19 - TGTGCCAGTAGTCCGCAAGTCCGACATACCTACGAGCAGTACTTC CASSPQVRHTYEQYF
- TRBJ1-1 TRBV6-1 - TGTGCCAGCAGTGAATGGGTCATGAACACTGAAGCTTTCTTT CASSEWVMNTEAFF
- TRBJ2-1 TRBV7-9 - TGTGCCAGCGAGCCTGAAAGGAGTGGAGATGAGCAGTTCTTC CASEPERSGDEQFF
once TRBJ2-3 TRBV19 - TGTGCCAGTAGTGGGGTAGGGAGCACAGATACGCAGTATTTT CASSGVGSTDTQYF
- TRBJ1-2 TRBV27 - TGTGCCAGCGGGTGGGGGACAAGCTATGGCTACACCTTC CASGWGTSYGYTF
- TRBJ2-7 TRBV7-9 TRBD1 TGTGCCAGCAGCCCCCGGGACAGGGGATACGAGCAGTACTTC CASSPRDRGYEQYF
- TRBJ2-7 TRBV7-2 TRBD2 TGTGCATCCCTAGCGGGGAGCTACGAGCAGTACTTC CASLAGSYEQYF
once TRBJ2-5 TRBV4-1 - TGCGCCAGCAGCTCGAAGGGAAACCAAGAGACCCAGTACTTC CASSSKGNQETQYF
- TRBJ1-1 TRBV2 TRBD1 TGTGCCAGCAGAGCGGGACAGGGGAAGGTTAGGGGCACTGAAGCTTTCTTT CASRAGQGKVRGTEAFF
- TRBJ2-2 TRBV7-6 - TGTGCCAGCAGCTTAGACCTGCCGGGACCCGGGACCGGGGAGCTGTTTTTT CASSLDLPGPGTGELFF
- TRBJ2-7 TRBV27 TRBD1 TGTGCCAGCAGTAAGCCGGGACAGGCTTATCTCGGCGAGCAGTACTTC CASSKPGQAYLGEQYF
- TRBJ2-5 TRBV7-6 - TGTGCCAGCAGCCCGTTAGAGACCCAGTACTTC CASSPLETQYF
- TRBJ2-7 TRBV27 TRBD2 TGTGCCAGCAGTTTATCTCTTGGGACTAACTCCTACGAGCAGTACTTC CASSLSLGTNSYEQYF
- TRBJ1-4 TRBV6-5 TRBD1 TGTGCCAGCAGTTCCTGGACAGGGGGTGATGAAAAACTGTTTTTT CASSSWTGGDEKLFF
- TRBJ2-1 TRBV29-1 - TGCAGCGCGGAGGGTTACAATGAGCAGTTCTTC CSAEGYNEQFF
- TRBJ2-7 TRBV5-4 - TGTGCCAGCAGCTTTTTTAGCAGTGGTTACGAGCAGTACTTC CASSFFSSGYEQYF
- TRBJ1-2 TRBV4-2 - TGTGCCAGCAGCCAAGATCTTCCTACTGACTACTATGGCTACACCTTC CASSQDLPTDYYGYTF
- TRBJ1-1 TRBV19 - TGTGCCAGTACCCCAACGAGTGCAGGAGAGCGGAACACTGAAGCTTTCTTT CASTPTSAGERNTEAFF
- TRBJ1-5 TRBV7-9 - TGTGCCAGCAGCACCCCCGTTGAGGAGCAGCCCCAGCATTTT CASSTPVEEQPQHF
- TRBJ2-7 TRBV11-2 - TGTGCCAGCAGCCCAGGGTCCCAATACGAGCAGTACTTC CASSPGSQYEQYF
- TRBJ2-1 TRBV4-1 - TGCGCCAGCAGCCAAGAAGGGGTTGGGGCCTACAATGAGCAGTTCTTC CASSQEGVGAYNEQFF
- TRBJ2-2 TRBV19 - TGTGCCAGTAGTATCTGGGACACCGGGGAGCTGTTTTTT CASSIWDTGELFF
- TRBJ2-5 TRBV6-6 - TGTGCCAGCGAGGGGATGGCACAAGAGACCCAGTACTTC CASEGMAQETQYF
- TRBJ2-7 TRBV7-8 TRBD1 TGTGCCAGCAGCTTAGCATCACGGACAGGGGAGTACGAGCAGTACTTC CASSLASRTGEYEQYF